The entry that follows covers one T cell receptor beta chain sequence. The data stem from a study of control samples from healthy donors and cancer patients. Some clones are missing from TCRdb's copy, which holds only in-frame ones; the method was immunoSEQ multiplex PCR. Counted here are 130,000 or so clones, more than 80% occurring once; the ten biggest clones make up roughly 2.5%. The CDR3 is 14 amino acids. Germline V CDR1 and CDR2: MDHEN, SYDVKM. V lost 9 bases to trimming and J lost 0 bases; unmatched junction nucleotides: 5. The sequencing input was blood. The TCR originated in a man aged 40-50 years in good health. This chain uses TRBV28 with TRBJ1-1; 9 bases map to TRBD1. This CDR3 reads CASIQGALNTEAFF. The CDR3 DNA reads TGTGCCAGTATACAGGGGGCCCTGAACACTGAAGCTTTCTTT.